This is a list of T cell receptor beta chains from one sample in a study of blood T cell repertoires in COVID-19. TCRdb's copy holds only in-frame clones and misses some; the assay was immunoSEQ multiplex PCR. Of around 65,000 clones in the sample, 65% to 85% are singletons; the top ten hold about 41%. Sequenced sample: peripheral blood. The receptors come from a human donor in a cohort sampled during active COVID-19. The CDR3 runs from the conserved cysteine through the conserved F or W. Each record gives: CDR3 protein, CDR3 DNA, D gene, clone size, V gene, J gene. A D gene is named only where the DNA matches it firmly. Size is stated for part of the rows, as once, few or many counts, or as a class when the clone is expanded.

CASSPRSGGAWETQYF,TGTGCCAGCAGCCCGCGCAGCGGGGGGGCCTGGGAGACCCAGTACTTC,TRBD2,.,TRBV5-4,TRBJ2-5
CASSLGRQLDEAFF,TGTGCCAGCAGCTTAGGGAGACAGCTGGATGAAGCTTTCTTT,.,.,TRBV7-2,TRBJ1-1
CASREGTAYQPQHF,TGTGCCAGCAGGGAGGGGACAGCTTATCAGCCCCAGCATTTT,TRBD1,.,TRBV2,TRBJ1-5
CATSERGGFIYGYTF,TGTGCCACCAGCGAAAGGGGTGGCTTTATCTATGGCTACACCTTC,.,.,TRBV5-6,TRBJ1-2
CASSPRLLAMNTGELFF,TGTGCCAGCAGTCCGAGGTTGCTAGCGATGAACACCGGGGAGCTGTTTTTT,.,once,TRBV4-2,TRBJ2-2
CASSQGSGGLYEQYF,TGTGCCAGCAGCCAAGGGAGCGGGGGACTCTACGAGCAGTACTTC,TRBD2,once,TRBV3-1/TRBV3-2,TRBJ2-7
CASSSEIYEQYF,TGTGCCAGCAGTTCCGAGATCTACGAGCAGTACTTC,.,.,TRBV6-5,TRBJ2-7
CAISEFGAGSETQYF,TGTGCCATCAGTGAGTTTGGGGCGGGATCGGAGACCCAGTACTTC,.,few,TRBV10-3,TRBJ2-5
CASSLREVWTEAFF,TGTGCCAGCAGCCTTCGAGAGGTGTGGACTGAAGCTTTCTTT,.,.,TRBV5-4,TRBJ1-1
CATSRARGGNPYEQYF,TGTGCCACCAGCAGAGCCCGGGGAGGGAACCCCTACGAGCAGTACTTC,TRBD2,.,TRBV15,TRBJ2-7
CASSLAGAQSNEQFF,TGCGCCAGCAGCTTAGCGGGGGCCCAATCCAATGAGCAGTTCTTC,TRBD2,.,TRBV4-1,TRBJ2-1
CASSMGTGSYEQYF,TGTGCCAGTAGTATGGGGACAGGCTCCTACGAGCAGTACTTC,TRBD1,once,TRBV19,TRBJ2-7
CASSQTPVRGSGEKLFF,TGCGCCAGCAGCCAAACCCCTGTCCGGGGATCGGGTGAAAAACTGTTTTTT,.,.,TRBV4-3,TRBJ1-4
CASSQDRGLRRNTEAFF,TGTGCCAGCAGCCAAGATAGGGGACTGAGAAGGAACACTGAAGCTTTCTTT,.,.,TRBV3-1/TRBV3-2,TRBJ1-1
CASRITGNYGYTF,TGTGCCAGCAGAATTACAGGGAACTATGGCTACACCTTC,.,.,TRBV6-5,TRBJ1-2
CASSLVVQGGTDTQYF,TGTGCCAGCAGCTTAGTCGTCCAGGGGGGCACAGATACGCAGTATTTT,TRBD1,.,TRBV11-2,TRBJ2-3
CASSPHQATEAFF,TGTGCCAGCAGCCCGCATCAGGCCACTGAAGCTTTCTTT,.,once,TRBV12-3/TRBV12-4,TRBJ1-1
CASSLRQGTQPQHF,TGTGCCAGCAGCTTAAGGCAGGGCACTCAGCCCCAGCATTTT,.,few,TRBV7-2,TRBJ1-5
CASNLQGPNTEAFF,TGCGCCAGCAACCTCCAGGGCCCGAACACTGAAGCTTTCTTT,.,.,TRBV5-1,TRBJ1-1
CASSLRVQGDSPLHF,TGTGCCAGCAGCTTGAGGGTACAGGGAGATTCACCCCTCCACTTT,.,few,TRBV5-5,TRBJ1-6
CASSQVTSGGEQFF,TGTGCCAGCAGCCAAGTGACTAGCGGGGGTGAGCAGTTCTTC,TRBD2,once,TRBV4-2,TRBJ2-1
CASSPHQQKNTEAFF,TGTGCCAGCAGCCCTCACCAACAGAAGAACACTGAAGCTTTCTTT,.,.,TRBV5-4,TRBJ1-1
CAWSVLAGGQETQYF,TGTGCCTGGAGTGTACTAGCGGGGGGGCAAGAGACCCAGTACTTC,TRBD2,.,TRBV30,TRBJ2-5
CASSDSRGQKNEQFF,TGCGCCAGCAGTGATAGTAGGGGGCAAAAGAATGAGCAGTTCTTC,TRBD1,few,TRBV10-1,TRBJ2-1
CASSYPPYRSGELFF,TGTGCCAGCAGTTACCCCCCCTACAGATCCGGGGAGCTGTTTTTT,.,.,TRBV6-2/TRBV6-3,TRBJ2-2
CASSLHRFVRGDEKLFF,TGTGCCAGCAGCTTACACCGTTTCGTCCGAGGAGATGAAAAACTGTTTTTT,.,.,TRBV7-8,TRBJ1-4
CASSRGLAGKSADTQYF,TGTGCCAGCAGCCGAGGACTAGCGGGGAAGAGTGCAGATACGCAGTATTTT,TRBD2,.,TRBV3-1/TRBV3-2,TRBJ2-3
CASSYRDKGYEQYF,TGTGCCAGCAGTTACCGGGACAAGGGCTACGAGCAGTACTTC,.,.,TRBV6-6,TRBJ2-7
CSVAGTTSYEQYF,TGCAGCGTTGCCGGGACAACATCCTACGAGCAGTACTTC,.,once,TRBV29-1,TRBJ2-7
CASSEGRQYGYTF,TGTGCCAGCAGTGAAGGGAGACAGTATGGCTACACCTTC,.,.,TRBV6-1,TRBJ1-2
CAIRRGLAGNQETQYF,TGTGCCATCAGGAGGGGACTAGCGGGGAATCAAGAGACCCAGTACTTC,TRBD2,.,TRBV10-3,TRBJ2-5
CASSLAYSGANVLTF,TGCGCCAGCAGCTTGGCCTATTCTGGGGCCAACGTCCTGACTTTC,.,.,TRBV5-1,TRBJ2-6
CATMVAEGQGYTF,TGTGCCACCATGGTGGCAGAGGGACAAGGCTACACCTTC,.,.,TRBV6-6,TRBJ1-2
CASSQGQGMNTEAFF,TGCGCCAGCAGCCAGGGACAGGGGATGAACACTGAAGCTTTCTTT,TRBD1,.,TRBV5-1,TRBJ1-1
CASSLATGYGSPLHF,TGTGCCAGCAGCTTAGCGACAGGGTATGGTTCACCCCTCCACTTT,TRBD1,few,TRBV7-2,TRBJ1-6
CASRALGTQETQYF,TGCGCCAGCAGAGCCCTGGGGACTCAAGAGACCCAGTACTTC,.,once,TRBV5-1,TRBJ2-5
CASSLAGGTGNEQFF,TGCGCCAGCAGCTTAGCGGGGGGAACGGGCAATGAGCAGTTCTTC,TRBD2,.,TRBV5-1,TRBJ2-1
CASSRDRRKEKLFF,TGTGCCAGCAGCCGGGACAGGAGAAAGGAAAAACTGTTTTTT,TRBD1,.,TRBV13,TRBJ1-4
CAIHREGEQYF,TGTGCCATACACAGGGAGGGCGAGCAGTACTTC,.,.,TRBV10-3,TRBJ2-7
CASSLGRGPVDIQYF,TGTGCCAGCAGCTTAGGAAGGGGGCCCGTCGACATTCAGTACTTC,TRBD1,.,TRBV11-3,TRBJ2-4
CASSSRTNPQPQHF,TGTGCTAGCAGCTCCCGGACTAACCCTCAGCCCCAGCATTTT,.,.,TRBV7-7,TRBJ1-5
CASSSQTGSNTGELFF,TGTGCCAGCAGCTCGCAGACAGGGTCGAACACCGGGGAGCTGTTTTTT,TRBD1,.,TRBV11-2,TRBJ2-2
CASSPGGAGTGEQFF,TGTGCCAGCAGCCCGGGGGGAGCTGGAACGGGGGAGCAGTTCTTC,TRBD2,once,TRBV4-2,TRBJ2-1
CAWSRTGSTYEQYF,TGTGCCTGGAGCAGGACAGGGAGCACCTACGAGCAGTACTTC,TRBD1,.,TRBV30,TRBJ2-7
CASTRQGRNEQYF,TGTGCCAGCACCCGACAGGGGCGGAACGAGCAGTACTTC,TRBD1,.,TRBV28,TRBJ2-7
CASSLGETATNTGELFF,TGCGCCAGCAGCTTGGGGGAGACGGCCACGAACACCGGGGAGCTGTTTTTT,.,.,TRBV5-1,TRBJ2-2
CASLSRWGGRTEAFF,TGTGCCAGCTTATCCAGGTGGGGGGGACGCACTGAAGCTTTCTTT,.,.,TRBV5-5,TRBJ1-1
CASGGVRGSEQFF,TGTGCCAGTGGTGGGGTGAGGGGGAGCGAGCAGTTCTTC,.,.,TRBV19,TRBJ2-1
CASTPLRGRRGTSGANVLTF,TGTGCCAGCACACCCCTCAGGGGGCGCAGGGGAACAAGTGGGGCCAACGTCCTGACTTTC,TRBD1,.,TRBV6-7,TRBJ2-6
CASKTGGSGEKLFF,TGTGCCAGCAAAACAGGGGGGTCGGGTGAAAAACTGTTTTTT,TRBD1,.,TRBV19,TRBJ1-4
CASSSRPYWGGPYEQYF,TGTGCCAGCAGCTCGAGACCTTATTGGGGGGGGCCCTACGAGCAGTACTTC,.,.,TRBV5-6,TRBJ2-7
CASSSGTGATEAFF,TGTGCCAGCAGCTCCGGGACAGGGGCCACTGAAGCTTTCTTT,TRBD1,.,TRBV9,TRBJ1-1
CASSTRGGDKGDTQYF,TGTGCCAGCAGCACTCGCGGGGGGGACAAGGGAGATACGCAGTATTTT,TRBD2,.,TRBV9,TRBJ2-3
CASSLGQGGQPQHF,TGTGCCAGCAGCTTGGGACAGGGTGGTCAGCCCCAGCATTTT,TRBD1,.,TRBV5-5,TRBJ1-5
CASTGGTSFYNEQFF,TGCGCCAGCACGGGAGGGACTAGTTTCTACAATGAGCAGTTCTTC,TRBD2,.,TRBV5-1,TRBJ2-1
CASSQSQELPSDGYTF,TGCGCCAGCAGCCAATCACAGGAATTACCCTCCGATGGCTACACCTTC,.,.,TRBV4-3,TRBJ1-2
CASSVLLAHNEQFF,TGTGCCAGCAGCGTCCTGCTAGCCCACAATGAGCAGTTCTTC,.,few,TRBV9,TRBJ2-1
CASSEGVISRETQYF,TGTGCCAGCAGCGAAGGGGTAATCTCTCGAGAGACCCAGTACTTC,.,.,TRBV5-5,TRBJ2-5